The present entry profiles one T cell receptor beta chain with its context. Its antigen remains unidentified. This specimen belongs to a study of cytomegalovirus exposure and HLA in healthy donors. Study-wide results and caveats: Later on, an analysis found that several of the most significant clusters appeared to be linked to common viral pathogens, which included parvovirus B19. Trimming of TCR beta V- and J-genes showed a link, identified in a later analysis, to a missense DCLRE1C variant. In a later analysis, at a false discovery rate of 0.05, approximately 16,000 TCR beta sequences matched HLA alleles.

The PCR was carried out with 60 Vbeta primers and 13 Jbeta primers. Authors' data handling: Later analysis identified tens of millions of unique TCR beta chains, approximately 10 million shared. Sequencing was performed with immunoSEQ multiplex PCR; in TCRdb, only in-frame clones are kept and a portion is missing. The DNA was the basis for D and trimming; V, J and clone size are from that table. Its table lists approximately 200,000 clones. The germline CDR1 and CDR2 sequences are MNHNS and SASEGT. This CDR3 has 15 residues. V was shortened by 6 bases and J by 5 bases, with 17 bases between the two germline ends.

The source material was PBMCs. This TCR was recovered from a boy younger than 18 in good health and CMV-seronegative. The gene calls are TRBV6-1 and TRBJ1-5; weak D call: TRBD1 (6 bases). The CDR3 region has the DNA TGTGCCAGCAGCAATGACAGGAGCTTCGATCAGCCCCAGCATTTT. Protein: CASSNDRSFDQPQHF.